The 17 T cell receptor beta chains below come from one sample, sequenced in a study of shared clonotypes between healthy human individuals. The protocol was immunoSEQ multiplex PCR, while the TCRdb copy is restricted to in-frame clones and leaves out a portion. The repertoire holds some 2.1 million clones, with about 94% as singletons. Selected positively for CCR7 and CD45RO-negative, naive CD8 cells excluded terminally differentiated effector memory CD45RA+ cells. The sample was naive CD8+ T cells sorted from blood. These receptor sequences come from a man aged 18 to 29 in good health.

The V and J genes are TRBV7-9 and TRBJ2-7; 11 bases are shared with TRBD2. CDR1 and CDR2 from the germline V gene are SEHNR and FQNEAQ (reference sequence). The CDR3 spans 15 residues. V was pared by 5 bases and J by 4 bases, with 7 bases of the junction left unmatched. The CDR3, as DNA: TGTGCCAGCAGCCACACTAGCGGGAGAGGATACGAGCAGTACTTC. Its protein is CASSHTSGRGYEQYF.

V gene TRBV15 combines with J gene TRBJ2-1; D may be TRBD1 (7 bases). V lost 0 bases, J lost 6 bases, and 15 bases lay in between. CDR3 length: 16 amino acids. Germline V gene data show CDR1 as LNHNV and CDR2 as YYDKDF (reference sequence). The DNA for the CDR3 is TGTGCCACCAGCAGAGATATGGAGGGGGCAGGCAATGAGCAGTTCTTC. Protein: CATSRDMEGAGNEQFF.

The chain joins TRBV6-1 to TRBJ1-6; D is undetermined. The CDR3 spans 19 residues. Germline CDR1 MNHNS, CDR2 SASEGT. Trimming cost V 6 bases and J 0 bases, with 21 bases left between them. The CDR3 DNA reads TGTGCCAGCAGCGAACGTGCGGTGGTCCTAAGCTCCTATAATTCACCCCTCCACTTT. The encoded protein is CASSERAVVLSSYNSPLHF.

The chain employs TRBV6-4 and TRBJ2-7, with D uncertain. V dropped 0 bases and J dropped 0 bases, with 9 bases sitting between them. In germline, CDR1 is MRHNA, CDR2 SNTAGT. CDR3 size: 15 residues. CDR3 region: CASSDSGSLSYEQYF. CDR3 nucleotide sequence: TGTGCCAGCAGTGACTCGGGATCGCTCTCCTACGAGCAGTACTTC.

The rearrangement joins TRBV9 to TRBJ1-2; 8 nucleotides agree with TRBD1. Germline V lookup: CDR1 SGDLS, CDR2 YYNGEE. CDR3 size: 17 residues. V shed 2 bases and J 7 bases; nucleotides not matched to a gene: 16. CDR3 sequence reads: CASSVGTGEMVVSGYTF. Here the CDR3 DNA reads TGTGCCAGCAGCGTCGGGACAGGTGAAATGGTAGTCTCTGGCTACACCTTC.

The chain couples TRBV4-3 to TRBJ2-7; D is perhaps TRBD2 (5 bases). The CDR3 totals 15 residues. Trimming shortened V by 0 bases and J by 3 bases, and 12 bases separated the two germline ends. The germline gives CDR1 LGHNA, CDR2 YSLEER. The CDR3: CASSQDRATNYEQYF. The CDR3 DNA reads as TGCGCCAGCAGCCAAGATCGGGCGACTAACTACGAGCAGTACTTC.

The gene calls are TRBV5-1 and TRBJ1-2; D gene unclear. Germline lookup yields CDR1 SGHRS and CDR2 YFSETQ. Trimming took off 0 bases at V and 3 bases at J, with 15 bases between the two ends. The CDR3 has 16 residues. The CDR3 DNA sequence: TGCGCCAGCAGCTTGGCCTTGGGCGACGGGGACTATGGCTACACCTTC. It codes for CASSLALGDGDYGYTF. The full variable domain, with the rest looked up from reference TRBV5-1 and TRBJ1-2, is KAGVTQTPRYLIKTRGQQVTLSCSPISGHRSVSWYQQTPGQGLQFLFEYFSETQRNKGNFPGRFSGRQFSNSRSEMNVSTLELGDSALYLCASSLALGDGDYGYTFGSGTRLTVV.

Concerning this clone: The identical CDR3 is also encoded by other nucleotide sequences in the sample. The genes are TRBV4-1 and TRBJ2-7; D perhaps matches TRBD1 (5 bases). CDR1 is MGHRA and CDR2 is YSYEKL in the germline V gene. This CDR3 contains 14 residues. Trimming took off 4 bases at V and 1 base at J, with 11 bases between the two ends. CDR3: CASSLGTGSYEQYF. As DNA, the CDR3 is TGCGCCAGCAGCCTAGGCACAGGTTCCTACGAGCAGTACTTC.

The CDR3 nucleotides are TGTGCCAGCAGCTGGCAGGGAGGATATAGCAATCAGCCCCAGCATTTT. This sequence encodes CASSWQGGYSNQPQHF. This rearrangement joins TRBV28 to TRBJ1-5, with TRBD1 as a possible D gene (5 bases). Deletions cut 6 bases from V and 0 bases from J, with 15 bases between. Germline V gene lookup returns CDR1 MDHEN and CDR2 SYDVKM. CDR3 length: 16 amino acids. Complete variable domain (other parts from reference TRBV28 and TRBJ1-5): DVKVTQSSRYLVKRTGEKVFLECVQDMDHENMFWYRQDPGLGLRLIYFSYDVKMKEKGDIPEGYSVSREKKERFSLILESASTNQTSMYLCASSWQGGYSNQPQHFGDGTRLSIL.

Notes on this clone: The junction differs from germline at one of its ends, possibly a read error. The gene calls are TRBV7-7 and TRBJ2-1, with 8 nucleotides matching TRBD2. Germline V CDR1 and CDR2: SSHAT, FNYEAQ (reference sequence). The CDR3 consists of 13 residues. The CDR3 loop is CASSPTSANEQFF. As DNA, the CDR3 is TGTGCTAGCAGCCCGACTAGCGCCAATGAGCAGTTCTTC. The full variable domain, its missing parts supplied by reference TRBV7-7 and TRBJ2-1, is GAGVSQSPRYKVTKRGQDVTLRCDPISSHATLYWYQQALGQGPEFLTYFNYEAQPDKSGLPSDRFSAERPEGSISTLTIQRTEQRDSAMYRCASSPTSANEQFFGPGTRLTVL.

The gene calls are TRBV9 and TRBJ2-7; 9 bases map to TRBD1. V gave up 4 bases and J gave up 3 bases; unmatched junction bases: 5. The CDR3 length is 14 residues. The germline V gene has CDR1 SGDLS and CDR2 YYNGEE. The CDR3 protein is CASSRGQGDYEQYF. The CDR3 region has the DNA TGTGCCAGCAGCCGGGGACAGGGCGACTACGAGCAGTACTTC. The entire variable domain, with the rest obtained from reference TRBV9 and TRBJ2-7, is as follows: DSGVTQTPKHLITATGQRVTLRCSPRSGDLSVYWYQQSLDQGLQFLIQYYNGEERAKGNILERFSAQQFPDLHSELNLSSLELGDSALYFCASSRGQGDYEQYFGPGTRLTVT.

The V and J genes are TRBV30 and TRBJ1-1; D is unresolved. Germline V gene sequence: CDR1 GTSNPN, CDR2 SVGIG (reference sequence). This CDR3 is 13 amino acids long. Trimming cost V 3 bases and J 2 bases, with 10 bases left between them. Here the CDR3 DNA reads TGTGCCTGGAGAAACGGAGGAAACACTGAAGCTTTCTTT. As protein: CAWRNGGNTEAFF.

This chain uses TRBV27 with TRBJ2-2, with D possibly being TRBD1 (6 bases). Trimming took off 2 bases at V and 7 bases at J, with 17 bases between the two ends. The V gene's germline CDR1 is MNHEY and CDR2 SMNVEV (reference sequence). There are 16 residues in the CDR3. As DNA, the CDR3 is TGTGCCAGCAGTTTAGTAACAGGGCCGGGGAGCGGGGAGCTGTTTTTT. This encodes CASSLVTGPGSGELFF.

This clone was detected only once. The chain uses TRBV7-9 and TRBJ2-2; D not certain. Germline assignment: CDR1 SEHNR and CDR2 FQNEAQ (reference sequence). V was cut by 6 bases and J by 3 bases, with 14 bases left in between. The CDR3 runs 15 residues. The CDR3 loop reads CASRGWQLDTGELFF. The CDR3 nucleotides read TGTGCCAGCAGAGGTTGGCAGCTGGACACCGGGGAGCTGTTTTTT.

In its sample, this clone was seen once. The V call is TRBV7-9, the J call TRBJ2-7, with D perhaps TRBD1 or TRBD2 (5 bases each). Germline assignment: CDR1 SEHNR and CDR2 FQNEAQ (reference sequence). V gave up 4 bases and J gave up 4 bases, with 17 bases separating them. CDR3 length: 15 amino acids. Here the CDR3 reads CASSSRVGPSYEQYF. The CDR3 DNA reads TGTGCCAGCAGCTCCCGCGTGGGACCGTCATACGAGCAGTACTTC. The complete variable domain, with remaining parts taken from reference TRBV7-9 and TRBJ2-7, reads DTGVSQNPRHKITKRGQNVTFRCDPISEHNRLYWYRQTLGQGPEFLTYFQNEAQLEKSRLLSDRFSAERPKGSFSTLEIQRTEQGDSAMYLCASSSRVGPSYEQYFGPGTRLTVT.

The chain joins TRBV7-9 to TRBJ2-7, with D uncertain. The CDR3 runs to 13 residues. V was cut by 3 bases and J by 2 bases, with 8 bases left in between. Per the germline V gene, CDR1 is SEHNR and CDR2 is FQNEAQ (reference sequence). This CDR3 reads CASSFTLTYEQYF. In DNA form, the CDR3 reads TGTGCCAGCAGCTTTACCCTCACCTACGAGCAGTACTTC.

The rearrangement joins TRBV27 to TRBJ1-2; a weak D match, TRBD1 (6 bases). CDR3 size: 16 residues. Per the germline V gene, CDR1 is MNHEY and CDR2 is SMNVEV (reference sequence). Trimming removed 4 bases at V and 4 bases at J, with 19 bases between. CDR3 nucleotide sequence: TGTGCCAGCAGTTCTACACCGGACAGTTACCTCTATGGCTACACCTTC. Encoded protein: CASSSTPDSYLYGYTF.